The clone carrying this T cell receptor (beta chain) turned up a few times. Its antigen remains unidentified. The library targeted TCRbeta and was prepared with unique molecular identifiers. MiXCR, applied by TCRdb to the PCR reads, yields one record per CDR3 protein. The data contain under 250,000 distinct CDR3 sequences, approximately 17% of them singletons. Germline V gene sequence: CDR1 WSHSY, CDR2 SAAADI. CDR3 length: 18 amino acids. V trimming: 0 bases; J trimming: 3 bases; junction bases outside the gene matches: 7. The sample is drawn from a study of T-cell reconstitution after alpha-beta-depleted transplantation in children. Study outcomes and limitations: Fresh T-cell production supplied most of the T-cell counts and diversity seen one year after transplant. Several hundred expanded graft clones reportedly gave rise to the alpha-beta T cells present about two months after transplant. Surviving recipient T cells and thymic progenitors accounted for the high day-60 TCRbeta diversity observed in some patients.

This sequence was found in a male patient aged 2 to 9 who had a stem cell transplant for acute lymphoblastic leukemia, so the T cells may come from the graft donor. The starting material was PBMCs, mostly from graft donor cells, obtained 360 days after TCRalphabeta/CD19-depleted stem cell transplant. The rearrangement uses TRBV10-2 and TRBJ2-1, with TRBD1 matching 11 bases. The DNA of the CDR3 is TGCGCCAGCAGTGAGTCTCCGTTCGGGACAGGGGGCTACAATGAGCAGTTCTTC. It codes for CASSESPFGTGGYNEQFF.